These 30 T cell receptor beta chains share one sample of origin, sequenced in a study of OX40 agonist ivuxolimab in advanced cancers. To prepare the library, the immunoSEQ multiplex PCR assay was applied. TCRdb re-hosts the immuneACCESS table, in-frame sequences only. Its copies lack some clones; in the studies checked, an unresolved V gene accounts for under half of them, and the cause for the rest is not known. The sample table lists approximately 99,000 clones, roughly nine tenths of them with a count of one. Around 5.2% of the sample comes from the top ten. The sequencing used CD4+ or CD8+ T cells sorted from blood, collected in a trial of the OX40 agonist ivuxolimab. These receptors were obtained from an adult with an advanced solid tumor such as melanoma, head and neck, liver or kidney cancer.

This clone was observed a handful of times. This chain connects TRBV29-1 to TRBJ1-1, with D unresolved. This CDR3 region has 11 residues. Looked up from germline, CDR1 is SQVTM and CDR2 is ANQGSEA. Trimming took off 5 bases at V and 0 bases at J, with 4 bases between the two ends. CDR3 in amino acids: CSVQMNTEAFF. The CDR3, as DNA: TGCAGCGTTCAGATGAACACTGAAGCTTTCTTT.

In its sample, this clone was seen a few times. The rearrangement uses TRBV11-2 and TRBJ1-2, with a weak D call TRBD1 (6 bases). Germline loops: CDR1 SGHAT, CDR2 FQNNGV. The CDR3 extends over 14 amino acids. Trimming removed 1 base from V and 7 bases from J, with 13 bases in between. Written as DNA, the CDR3 is TGTGCCAGCAGCTTAGCGAACAGGGCGAGTGGCTACACCTTC. Its protein is CASSLANRASGYTF.

The chain couples TRBV5-1 to TRBJ1-2; maybe TRBD1 (6 bases). Germline V gene lookup returns CDR1 SGHRS and CDR2 YFSETQ. V lost 4 bases, J lost 2 bases, and 12 bases lay in between. There are 14 residues in the CDR3. The CDR3 DNA reads as TGCGCCAGCAGCCTGGGGGCGGGGAACTATGGCTACACCTTC. Protein sequence: CASSLGAGNYGYTF.

V is TRBV20-1 and J is TRBJ1-5; 7 bases fit TRBD1. This CDR3 has 11 residues. After removal of 0 bases from V and 15 bases from J, the junction contained 5 bases not matched to a gene. Germline V gene data show CDR1 as DFQATT and CDR2 as SNEGSKA (reference sequence). The CDR3 protein is CSAREDRAVHF. CDR3 sequence (DNA): TGCAGTGCTAGAGAAGACAGGGCCGTGCATTTT.

The J gene is TRBJ1-5, the V gene TRBV6-1; no reliable D call. Germline V gene sequence: CDR1 MNHNS, CDR2 SASEGT. This CDR3 is built from 13 residues. V dropped 3 bases and J dropped 7 bases, with 10 bases sitting between them. CDR3 sequence reads: CASSEEEGQPQHF. CDR3 in DNA: TGTGCCAGCAGTGAGGAAGAGGGCCAGCCCCAGCATTTT.

The chain recombines TRBV10-3 with TRBJ2-5; D gene uncertain. Trimming removed 2 bases at V and 5 bases at J, with 3 bases between. The CDR3 length is 11 residues. The V gene's germline CDR1 is ENHRY and CDR2 SYGVKD. CDR3 residues: CAISEAETQYF. The DNA for the CDR3 is TGTGCCATCAGTGAGGCGGAGACCCAGTACTTC.

The chain has TRBV5-4 and TRBJ2-7, with D possibly called TRBD1 or TRBD2 (5 bases each). From germline, CDR1 is SGHNT and CDR2 YYREEE (reference sequence). Trimming pared 3 bases from V and 2 bases from J, leaving 18 bases between. This CDR3 has 16 residues. The chain's CDR3 is CASSSGIGTRTYEQYF. The CDR3 DNA sequence: TGTGCCAGCAGCTCGGGGATCGGGACGAGAACCTACGAGCAGTACTTC.

The gene calls are TRBV9 and TRBJ1-4; a possible D gene is TRBD1 (6 bases). V lost 4 bases and J lost 5, with 15 bases in between. The CDR3 has 15 residues. Germline lookup yields CDR1 SGDLS and CDR2 YYNGEE. CDR3 bases: TGTGCCAGCAGCCACCGCGGGGGGCCGAATGAAAAACTGTTTTTT. Translation: CASSHRGGPNEKLFF.

The chain links TRBV5-1 to TRBJ1-1; 7 bases line up with TRBD1. Germline V gene data show CDR1 as SGHRS and CDR2 as YFSETQ. Trimming removed 4 bases from V and 3 bases from J; junction bases left unmatched: 12. The CDR3 is 16 amino acids. The chain's CDR3 is CASSLFKGARDTEAFF. DNA for the CDR3: TGCGCCAGCAGCCTTTTTAAGGGGGCGCGGGACACTGAAGCTTTCTTT.

The CDR3 DNA sequence: TGCGCCAGCAGCCAACAGGACAGGGGAAACTATGGCTACACCTTC. Translated, it gives CASSQQDRGNYGYTF. The rearrangement uses TRBV4-3 and TRBJ1-2; 9 bases line up with TRBD1. The length of the CDR3 is 15 residues. Germline assignment: CDR1 LGHNA and CDR2 YSLEER. Trimming cost V 2 bases and J 2 bases; bases outside gene matches: 3.

This clone appeared a few times. The J gene is TRBJ1-4, the V gene TRBV7-9; 9 bases map to TRBD1. Trimming cost V 6 bases and J 7 bases; bases outside gene matches: 6. The germline CDR1 and CDR2 sequences are SEHNR and FQNEAQ (reference sequence). The CDR3 is 14 residues long. CDR3 DNA sequence: TGTGCCAGCAGGCGGACAGGGGTGGGTGAAAAACTGTTTTTT. Protein: CASRRTGVGEKLFF.

This clone was detected once. The chain carries TRBV19 and TRBJ2-5; 12 nucleotides line up with TRBD2. This CDR3 is 16 amino acids long. The V and J ends lost 4 bases and 4 bases, in that order; junction bases with no gene match: 7. Germline-derived CDR1 and CDR2 are LNHDA and SQIVND (reference sequence). The CDR3: CASSTSGRARGETQYF. The CDR3 region has the DNA TGTGCCAGTAGTACTAGCGGGAGGGCCCGTGGAGAGACCCAGTACTTC.

The rearrangement joins TRBV5-1 to TRBJ1-1; tentative D call: TRBD1 (5 bases). Per germline, CDR1 SGHRS and CDR2 YFSETQ. Trimming pared 3 bases from V and 0 bases from J, leaving 12 bases between. The CDR3 runs to 15 residues. CDR3 DNA: TGCGCCAGCAGCTCGCAGGGTCACCTGAACACTGAAGCTTTCTTT. Translating gives CASSSQGHLNTEAFF.

The genes are TRBV14 and TRBJ2-2; no firm D call. The CDR3 extends over 14 amino acids. Trimming pared 3 bases from V and 4 bases from J, leaving 9 bases between. Germline V CDR1 and CDR2: SGHDN, FVKESK. In nucleotides, the CDR3 is TGTGCCAGCAGCCATTTCACCGCCACCGGGGAGCTGTTTTTT. This sequence encodes CASSHFTATGELFF.

The J gene is TRBJ1-3, the V gene TRBV9; D remains unclear. The CDR3 spans 14 residues. Germline V lookup: CDR1 SGDLS, CDR2 YYNGEE. Trimming cost V 4 bases and J 0 bases, with 8 bases left between them. CDR3 nucleotide sequence: TGTGCCAGCAGCCCTGGTAACTCTGGAAACACCATATATTTT. The encoded protein is CASSPGNSGNTIYF.

CDR3 sequence (DNA): TGTGCCAGCAGCAAAAGACAGGGGGAGGTCTATGGCTACACCTTC. Translation: CASSKRQGEVYGYTF. The chain recombines TRBV5-4 with TRBJ1-2; 9 bases agree with TRBD1. The ends lost 4 bases at V and 4 bases at J; junction bases unmatched: 8. The CDR3 extends over 15 amino acids. Germline V gene sequence: CDR1 SGHNT, CDR2 YYREEE (reference sequence).

This clone was seen just once. V is TRBV6-5 and J is TRBJ2-3; no clear D. The germline V gene has CDR1 MNHEY and CDR2 SVGAGI. The V end was cut by 2 bases, the J end by 4 bases, with 10 bases between. The CDR3 runs to 14 residues. CDR3 DNA: TGTGCCAGCAGTTACAAGTTAGCCTCAGATACGCAGTATTTT. As protein: CASSYKLASDTQYF.

The V call is TRBV2, the J call TRBJ2-2; the D gene is possibly TRBD2 (5 bases). This CDR3 contains 13 residues. Germline CDR1 and CDR2: SNHLY and FYNNEI. Trimming pared 8 bases from V and 4 bases from J, leaving 11 bases between. CDR3 region: CASDGKVTGELFF. CDR3 nucleotides: TGTGCCAGCGACGGGAAGGTCACCGGGGAGCTGTTTTTT.

The rearrangement links TRBV6-5 to TRBJ2-3; 8 nucleotides agree with TRBD1. The V and J ends lost 5 bases and 2 bases, in that order; junction bases with no gene match: 3. The CDR3 length is 14 residues. Per the germline V gene, CDR1 is MNHEY and CDR2 is SVGAGI. As DNA, the CDR3 is TGTGCCAGCAGTAGGGACAGGAACACAGATACGCAGTATTTT. Its protein is CASSRDRNTDTQYF.

This clone was detected only a few times. The CDR3 DNA is TGTGCCATCAGTGAGTCGACACAGGCCTACTATGGCTACACCTTC. Amino acids: CAISESTQAYYGYTF. The chain recombines TRBV10-3 with TRBJ1-2, with D possibly TRBD1 on 5 matching bases. V was cut by 0 bases and J by 3 bases, with 11 bases left in between. The CDR3 has 15 amino acids. Germline V lookup: CDR1 ENHRY, CDR2 SYGVKD.

The rearrangement links TRBV5-1 to TRBJ2-1; D unclear. The CDR3 has 14 residues. V lost 3 bases, J lost 6 bases, and 13 bases lay in between. Germline CDR1 and CDR2: SGHRS and YFSETQ. The CDR3 DNA reads as TGCGCCAGCAGCTCCGGACCTGGGTCCAATGAGCAGTTCTTC. Translated, it gives CASSSGPGSNEQFF.

This rearrangement joins TRBV14 to TRBJ2-1; TRBD2 matches at 15 bases. The CDR3 contains 16 residues. CDR1 SGHDN and CDR2 FVKESK come from the germline V gene. The ends lost 3 bases at V and 7 bases at J; junction bases unmatched: 4. The CDR3 nucleotides are TGTGCCAGCAGCCAGATGGGGACTAGCGGGGGGAATGAGCAGTTCTTC. It yields the protein CASSQMGTSGGNEQFF.

DNA for the CDR3: TGTGCCAGCAGCACACTAAAGGAGATTGGTACGTACGAGCAGTACTTC. Translating it yields CASSTLKEIGTYEQYF. The chain recombines TRBV21-1 with TRBJ2-7; TRBD2 reflects the table's D call only, with no check against the DNA. TRBV21-1 is described as a pseudogene. There are 16 residues in the CDR3.

The rearrangement uses TRBV30 and TRBJ1-2; D not resolved. The CDR3 covers 14 residues. In germline, CDR1 is GTSNPN, CDR2 SVGIG (reference sequence). The germline V and J ends were trimmed by 5 bases and 7 bases, with 20 bases remaining between them. The CDR3 DNA follows: TGTGCCTGGGACCTAGGGTTAAGAACTGGTGGCTACACCTTC. This translates into CAWDLGLRTGGYTF.

V and J are TRBV6-5 and TRBJ1-2; D is undetermined. Trimming removed 4 bases from V and 8 bases from J, with 20 bases in between. There are 15 residues in the CDR3. The germline V gene encodes CDR1 MNHEY and CDR2 SVGAGI. CDR3 bases: TGTGCCAGCAGTTTCATTTTAACGGGGTCAGGAGGCTACACCTTC. Residues: CASSFILTGSGGYTF.

The chain employs TRBV14 and TRBJ2-1, with no clear D. V was shortened by 0 bases and J by 4 bases, with 19 bases between the two germline ends. This CDR3 contains 18 residues. The germline CDR1 and CDR2 sequences are SGHDN and FVKESK. The DNA for the CDR3 is TGTGCCAGCAGCCAAGATCCCTGGGCCTCCCGGGCATACAATGAGCAGTTCTTC. Protein: CASSQDPWASRAYNEQFF.

V usage is TRBV19 and J usage is TRBJ2-6, with 10 bases aligning to TRBD1. Trimming took 10 bases from V and 2 from J; bases not matched to a gene: 11. Germline CDR1 and CDR2: LNHDA and SQIVND (reference sequence). The CDR3 runs 17 residues. The CDR3 reads CATRQGAEVAGANVLTF. The CDR3 nucleotides are TGTGCCACCAGACAGGGGGCGGAGGTAGCTGGGGCCAACGTCCTGACTTTC.

This clone was detected once. V and J are TRBV6-6 and TRBJ1-4, with D unclear. The CDR3 spans 12 residues. Looked up from germline, CDR1 is MNHNY and CDR2 is SVGAGI (reference sequence). Trimming took off 5 bases at V and 8 bases at J, with 9 bases between the two ends. CDR3 DNA: TGTGCCAGCAGTAAGGACCGAGAAAAACTGTTTTTT. This translates into CASSKDREKLFF.

The chain has TRBV4-1 and TRBJ2-7; D is uncertain. The CDR3 extends over 13 amino acids. Trimming removed 0 bases at V and 4 bases at J, with 7 bases between. Germline lookup yields CDR1 MGHRA and CDR2 YSYEKL. CDR3 protein: CASSQDRSYEQYF. The CDR3 bases are TGCGCCAGCAGCCAAGATAGGAGTTACGAGCAGTACTTC.

Regarding this clone: Other nucleotide sequences from this sample produce the same CDR3. The rearrangement joins TRBV9 to TRBJ1-1; possibly TRBD1 for D (5 bases). This CDR3 is 13 amino acids long. The ends were cut back, 1 base at V and 2 bases at J, with 6 bases in the middle. Germline-derived CDR1 and CDR2 are SGDLS and YYNGEE. The DNA of the CDR3 is TGTGCCAGCAGCGTACAGGGAAACACTGAAGCTTTCTTT. Residues: CASSVQGNTEAFF.